This entry concerns a single T cell receptor (beta chain). As yet, its antigen is unknown. The source of the sample is a study of siplizumab effects on memory and regulatory T cells. Broader study findings: Proliferating Tregs taken from siplizumab cultures were not shown to have a confirmed suppressive function.

The V end lost 3 bases, the J end lost 2 bases, and 5 bases lay between the germline ends. Germline CDR1 is SGHDN and CDR2 is FVKESK. The CDR3 extends over 14 amino acids. In each sample, roughly 100,000 TCR templates were assayed. Sequencing used immunoSEQ multiplex PCR; TCRdb keeps in-frame clones, though not all of them. This table has over 100,000 clones, 80% to 95% appearing once. This TCR was recovered from a human donor in good health. Sample: non-Treg CD4+ T cells sorted from blood. V gene TRBV14 combines with J gene TRBJ2-6; tentatively, D is TRBD2 (5 bases). The CDR3 sequence is CASSQRAGANVLTF. The CDR3 nucleotides read TGTGCCAGCAGCCAGAGGGCTGGGGCCAACGTCCTGACTTTC.